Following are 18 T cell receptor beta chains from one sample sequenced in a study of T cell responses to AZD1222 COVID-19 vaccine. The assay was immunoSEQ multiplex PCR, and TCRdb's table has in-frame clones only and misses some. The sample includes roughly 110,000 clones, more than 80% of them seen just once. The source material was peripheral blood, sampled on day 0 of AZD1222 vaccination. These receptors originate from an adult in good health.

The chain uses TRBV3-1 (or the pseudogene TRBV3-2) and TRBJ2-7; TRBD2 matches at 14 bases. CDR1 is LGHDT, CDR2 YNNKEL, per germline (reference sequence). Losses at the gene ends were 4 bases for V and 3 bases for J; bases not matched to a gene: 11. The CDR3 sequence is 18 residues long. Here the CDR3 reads CASSLLSGLAGGSYEQYF. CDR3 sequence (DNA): TGTGCCAGCAGCCTCCTGTCTGGACTAGCGGGAGGAAGCTACGAGCAGTACTTC.

In DNA form, the CDR3 reads TGTGCCAGCAGACCAAGGGGGGGGCCCAGAAACACCATATATTTT. This translates into CASRPRGGPRNTIYF. The V and J genes are TRBV2 and TRBJ1-3; perhaps TRBD1 as D (6 bases). CDR3 length: 15 residues. The germline V gene has CDR1 SNHLY and CDR2 FYNNEI. The germline V and J ends were trimmed by 6 bases and 5 bases, with 17 bases remaining between them. The variable domain in full, completed from reference TRBV2 and TRBJ1-3, reads EPEVTQTPSHQVTQMGQEVILRCVPISNHLYFYWYRQILGQKVEFLVSFYNNEISEKSEIFDDQFSVERPDGSNFTLKIRSTKLEDSAMYFCASRPRGGPRNTIYFGEGSWLTVV.

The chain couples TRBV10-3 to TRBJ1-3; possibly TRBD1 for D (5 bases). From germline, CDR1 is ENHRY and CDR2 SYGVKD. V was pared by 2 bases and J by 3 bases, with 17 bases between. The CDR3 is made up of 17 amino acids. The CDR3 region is CAISEAPGTAVGNTIYF. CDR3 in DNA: TGTGCCATCAGTGAGGCACCCGGGACGGCCGTTGGAAACACCATATATTTT.

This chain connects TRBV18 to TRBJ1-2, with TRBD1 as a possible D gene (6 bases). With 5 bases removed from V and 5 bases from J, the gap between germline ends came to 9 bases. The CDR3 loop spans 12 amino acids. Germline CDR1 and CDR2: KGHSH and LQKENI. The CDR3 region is CASSEGEYGYTF. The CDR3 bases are TGTGCCAGCTCAGAGGGGGAGTATGGCTACACCTTC.

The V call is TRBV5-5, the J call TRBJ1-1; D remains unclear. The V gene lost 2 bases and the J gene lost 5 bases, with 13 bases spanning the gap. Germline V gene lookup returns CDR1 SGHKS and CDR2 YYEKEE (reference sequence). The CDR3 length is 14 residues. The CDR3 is CASSFSAVGTEAFF. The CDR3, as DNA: TGTGCCAGCAGCTTTTCCGCGGTGGGGACTGAAGCTTTCTTT.

The CDR3 protein is CASSTDRGRRELFF. DNA of the CDR3: TGTGCCAGCAGCACTGACAGGGGGAGAAGGGAGCTGTTTTTT. The gene calls are TRBV11-3 and TRBJ2-2; 9 nucleotides align to TRBD1. The V gene's germline CDR1 is SGHNT and CDR2 YENEEA. The CDR3 is 14 amino acids. V was clipped by 5 bases and J by 9 bases; unmatched bases: 7.

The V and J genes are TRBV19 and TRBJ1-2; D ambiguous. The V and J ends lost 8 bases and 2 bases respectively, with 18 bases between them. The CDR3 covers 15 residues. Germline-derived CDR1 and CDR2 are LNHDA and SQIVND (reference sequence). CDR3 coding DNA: TGTGCCAGTGGACCGCGGCTGGAGGCGAACTATGGCTACACCTTC. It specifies CASGPRLEANYGYTF.

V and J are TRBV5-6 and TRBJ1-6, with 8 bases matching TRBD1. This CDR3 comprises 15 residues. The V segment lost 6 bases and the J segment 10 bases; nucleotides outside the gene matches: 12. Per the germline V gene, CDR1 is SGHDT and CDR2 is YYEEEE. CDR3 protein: CASNPRTGLGSPLHF. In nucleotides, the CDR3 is TGTGCCAGCAACCCTCGGACAGGGTTAGGATCACCCCTCCACTTT.

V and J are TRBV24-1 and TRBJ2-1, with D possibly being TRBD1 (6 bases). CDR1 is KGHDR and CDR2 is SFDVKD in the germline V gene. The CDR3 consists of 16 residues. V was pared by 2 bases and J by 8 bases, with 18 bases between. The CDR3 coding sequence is TGTGCCACCAGTGATTCAACCTTTACCAGGGGAGATGAGCAGTTCTTC. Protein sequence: CATSDSTFTRGDEQFF.

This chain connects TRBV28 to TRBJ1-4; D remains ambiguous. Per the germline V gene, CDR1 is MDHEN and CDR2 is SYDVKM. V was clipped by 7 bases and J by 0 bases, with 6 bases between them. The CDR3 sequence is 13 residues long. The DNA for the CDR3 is TGTGCCAGCACCACCTCAACTAATGAAAAACTGTTTTTT. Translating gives CASTTSTNEKLFF.

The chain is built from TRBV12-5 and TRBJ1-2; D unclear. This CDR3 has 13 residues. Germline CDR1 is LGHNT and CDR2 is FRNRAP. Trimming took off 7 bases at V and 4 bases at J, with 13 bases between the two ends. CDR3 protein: CASVAAPGYGYTF. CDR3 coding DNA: TGTGCTAGTGTCGCCGCTCCAGGCTATGGCTACACCTTC.

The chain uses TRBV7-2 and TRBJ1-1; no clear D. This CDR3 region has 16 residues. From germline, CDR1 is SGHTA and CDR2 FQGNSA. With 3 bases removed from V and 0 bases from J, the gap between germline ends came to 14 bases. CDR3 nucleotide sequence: TGTGCCAGCAGCTTGGGTGGTGTAGGCATGAACACTGAAGCTTTCTTT. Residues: CASSLGGVGMNTEAFF.

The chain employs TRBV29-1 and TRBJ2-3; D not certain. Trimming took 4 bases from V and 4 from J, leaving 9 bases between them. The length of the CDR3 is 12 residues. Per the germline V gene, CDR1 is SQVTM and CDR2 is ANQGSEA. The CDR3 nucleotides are TGCAGCGTTGCAGTTCAGGCAGATACGCAGTATTTT. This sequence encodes CSVAVQADTQYF.

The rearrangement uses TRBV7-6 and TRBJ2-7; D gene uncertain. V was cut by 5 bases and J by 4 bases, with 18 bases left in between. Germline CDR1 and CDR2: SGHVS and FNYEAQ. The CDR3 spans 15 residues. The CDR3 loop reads CASSPTGPPSYEQYF. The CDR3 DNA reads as TGTGCCAGCAGCCCCACCGGACCGCCGAGTTACGAGCAGTACTTC.

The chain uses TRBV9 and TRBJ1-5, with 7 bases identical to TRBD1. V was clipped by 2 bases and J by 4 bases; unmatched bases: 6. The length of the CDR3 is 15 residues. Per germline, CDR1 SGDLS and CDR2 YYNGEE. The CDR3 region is CASSVGPGGNQPQHF. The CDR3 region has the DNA TGTGCCAGCAGCGTGGGACCAGGGGGGAATCAGCCCCAGCATTTT.

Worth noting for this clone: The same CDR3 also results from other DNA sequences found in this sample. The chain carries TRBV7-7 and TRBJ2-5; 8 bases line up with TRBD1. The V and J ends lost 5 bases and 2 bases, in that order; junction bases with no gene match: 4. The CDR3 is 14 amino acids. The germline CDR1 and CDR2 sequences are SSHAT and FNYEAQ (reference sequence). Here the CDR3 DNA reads TGTGCCAGCAGCCTAAACAGGGGGCAAGAGACCCAGTACTTC. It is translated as CASSLNRGQETQYF.

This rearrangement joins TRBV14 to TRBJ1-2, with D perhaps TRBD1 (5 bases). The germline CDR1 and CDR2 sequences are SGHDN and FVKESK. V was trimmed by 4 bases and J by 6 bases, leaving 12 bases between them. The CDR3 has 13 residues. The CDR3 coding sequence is TGTGCCAGCAGCCTCGGGACCCGGCATGGCTACACCTTC. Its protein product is CASSLGTRHGYTF.

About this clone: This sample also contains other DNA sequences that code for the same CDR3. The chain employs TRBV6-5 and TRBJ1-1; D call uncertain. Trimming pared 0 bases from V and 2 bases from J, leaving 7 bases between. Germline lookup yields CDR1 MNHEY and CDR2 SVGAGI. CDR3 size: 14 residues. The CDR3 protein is CASSYSRVNTEAFF. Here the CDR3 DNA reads TGTGCCAGCAGTTACTCGAGGGTTAACACTGAAGCTTTCTTT.